Below are 11 T cell receptor beta chains sequenced from a single sample in a study of blood T cells in healthy people across ages (dated by TCRdb to the mid-2010s). The library came from 5' RACE. The sequencer was an Illumina HiSeq 2500. A second PCR of about 6 to 12 cycles was run with a J-beta primer mix and a sample-barcoded 5' primer. The public sequencing data were trimmed at Q25 with fastp and processed into clonotypes with MiXCR by TCRdb, which kept only in-frame beta chains. Identical CDR3 protein sequences are pooled into one entry, listed with their most common genes and DNA. Across this sample there are around 580,000 distinct CDR3 sequences, with under 55% seen only once. 20% to 25% of the sample lies in the top ten. Sequencing input: blood. The receptors derive from a man older than 75 in good health.

This clonotype was counted ten times or more. At one of its ends the junction is not consistent with the germline gene, which may arise from a read error. The chain combines TRBV7-2 with TRBJ2-1; 8 nucleotides match TRBD2. The CDR3 consists of 13 residues. Germline V gene data show CDR1 as SGHTA and CDR2 as FQGNSA. In DNA form, the CDR3 reads TGTGCCAGCAGCGTAGCGGGGTACAATGAGCAGTTCTTC. Its translation: CASSVAGYNEQFF. Combining the CDR3 with reference TRBV7-2 and TRBJ2-1 gives the whole variable domain GAGVSQSPSNKVTEKGKDVELRCDPISGHTALYWYRQSLGQGLEFLIYFQGNSAPDKSGLPSDRFSAERTGGSVSTLTIQRTQQEDSAVYLCASSVAGYNEQFFGPGTRLTVL.

The chain couples TRBV5-1 to TRBJ2-1; D not resolved. V lost 0 bases to trimming and J lost 5 bases, with 21 bases between them. This CDR3 has 18 residues. Looked up from germline, CDR1 is SGHRS and CDR2 is YFSETQ. The CDR3 here is CASSLADPGRLIDNEQFF. CDR3 nucleotides: TGCGCCAGCAGCTTGGCCGATCCGGGTCGACTTATAGACAATGAGCAGTTCTTC.

This clonotype was observed a few times. This chain links TRBV6-6 with TRBJ1-4; TRBD1 is a possible D gene (5 bases). Germline CDR1 and CDR2: MNHNY and SVGAGI (reference sequence). The CDR3 spans 15 residues. The V end was cut by 0 bases, the J end by 7 bases, with 12 bases between. The DNA of the CDR3 is TGTGCCAGCAGTTACTCGAGGGGCGCGCTTGAAAAACTGTTTTTT. Its protein product is CASSYSRGALEKLFF.

The chain combines TRBV20-1 with TRBJ2-1; 7 bases fit TRBD2. The ends lost 0 bases at V and 0 bases at J; junction bases unmatched: 5. Germline V gene data show CDR1 as DFQATT and CDR2 as SNEGSKA (reference sequence). The CDR3 loop spans 16 amino acids. CDR3 region: CSARDMREFSYNEQFF. Here the CDR3 DNA reads TGCAGTGCTAGAGATATGCGGGAGTTCTCCTACAATGAGCAGTTCTTC.

The chain combines TRBV10-3 with TRBJ1-2; weak D call: TRBD1 (5 bases). CDR1 is ENHRY, CDR2 SYGVKD, per germline. V shed 2 bases and J shed 6 bases, with 10 bases lying between them. The CDR3 contains 13 residues. The CDR3 DNA reads as TGTGCCATCAGTGAGGGGGCGCGGGATGGCTACACCTTC. Its translation: CAISEGARDGYTF.

Written as DNA, the CDR3 is TGTGCCAGCAGTTTAGAAGTGGGAGGGCCTTATGAGCAGTTCTTC. The encoded protein is CASSLEVGGPYEQFF. The V and J genes are TRBV27 and TRBJ2-1; 7 bases agree with TRBD2. Germline V gene data show CDR1 as MNHEY and CDR2 as SMNVEV (reference sequence). Germline trimming cut 2 bases from V and 8 bases from J; bases unmatched to any gene: 9. This CDR3 has 15 residues.

This chain links TRBV20-1 with TRBJ2-6; a possible D gene is TRBD1 (6 bases). Trimming stripped 4 bases from V and 3 bases from J, with 19 bases between. Germline CDR1 DFQATT, CDR2 SNEGSKA (reference sequence). This CDR3 spans 17 amino acids. The CDR3: CSAMDSQRGVGANVLTF. The CDR3 bases are TGCAGTGCTATGGACAGCCAAAGGGGAGTTGGGGCCAACGTCCTGACTTTC.

This clonotype has only a few counts. The V gene is TRBV20-1, the J gene TRBJ1-6; 7 bases are a match to TRBD1. In germline, CDR1 is DFQATT, CDR2 SNEGSKA (reference sequence). The ends lost 1 base at V and 8 bases at J; junction bases unmatched: 2. This CDR3 has 13 amino acids. The CDR3 here is CSARGQGHSPLHF. The CDR3, as DNA: TGCAGTGCTAGAGGACAGGGCCATTCACCCCTCCACTTT.

Many counts were recorded for this clonotype. The chain couples TRBV7-2 to TRBJ2-1; either TRBD1 or TRBD2 may supply D (5 bases each). The V gene's germline CDR1 is SGHTA and CDR2 FQGNSA. The V end was cut by 2 bases, the J end by 6 bases, with 14 bases between. The CDR3 contains 15 residues. In nucleotides, the CDR3 is TGTGCCAGCAGCTTAAGCAGGGAGCCCTCCAATGAGCAGTTCTTC. This gives the protein CASSLSREPSNEQFF.

This chain connects TRBV20-1 to TRBJ2-1, with 11 bases fitting TRBD2. The CDR3 spans 15 residues. V dropped 8 bases and J dropped 9; count of bases not matched to a gene: 15. The germline V gene encodes CDR1 DFQATT and CDR2 SNEGSKA (reference sequence). Here the CDR3 reads CSLPPGTSGLSEQFF. The CDR3 region has the DNA TGCAGTCTACCCCCCGGGACTAGCGGCTTGTCTGAGCAGTTCTTC.

This clonotype was seen more than once but under ten times. The V call is TRBV18, the J call TRBJ2-3; no firm D call. Deletions cut 3 bases from V and 6 bases from J, with 13 bases between. Germline V gives CDR1 KGHSH, CDR2 LQKENI. The CDR3 length is 14 residues. The DNA for the CDR3 is TGTGCCAGCTCACCGGGCCCGAGTGGGGATACGCAGTATTTT. This codes for CASSPGPSGDTQYF. Full variable domain (remainder filled in from reference TRBV18 and TRBJ2-3): NAGVMQNPRHLVRRRGQEARLRCSPMKGHSHVYWYRQLPEEGLKFMVYLQKENIIDESGMPKERFSAEFPKEGPSILRIQQVVRGDSAAYFCASSPGPSGDTQYFGPGTRLTVL.